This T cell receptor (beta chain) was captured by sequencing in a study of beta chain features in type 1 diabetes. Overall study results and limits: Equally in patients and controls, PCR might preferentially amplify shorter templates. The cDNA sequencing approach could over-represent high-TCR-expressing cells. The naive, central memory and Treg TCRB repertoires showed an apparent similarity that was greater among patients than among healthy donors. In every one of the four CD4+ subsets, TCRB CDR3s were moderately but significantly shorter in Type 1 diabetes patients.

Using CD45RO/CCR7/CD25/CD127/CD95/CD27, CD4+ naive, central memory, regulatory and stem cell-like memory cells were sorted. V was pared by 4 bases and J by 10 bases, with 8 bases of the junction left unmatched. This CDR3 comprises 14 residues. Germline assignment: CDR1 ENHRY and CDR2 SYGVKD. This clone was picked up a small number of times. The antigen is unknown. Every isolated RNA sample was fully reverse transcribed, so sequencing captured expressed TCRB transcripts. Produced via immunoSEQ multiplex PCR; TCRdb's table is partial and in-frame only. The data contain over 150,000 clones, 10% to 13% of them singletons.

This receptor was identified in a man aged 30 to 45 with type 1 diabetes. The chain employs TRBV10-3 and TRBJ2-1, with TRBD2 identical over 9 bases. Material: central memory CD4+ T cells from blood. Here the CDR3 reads CAISVASGRTEQFF. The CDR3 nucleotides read TGTGCCATCAGTGTCGCAAGCGGGAGGACCGAGCAGTTCTTC.